What follows are 30 T cell receptor beta chains derived from one specimen sequenced in a study of blood T cells in healthy people across ages. Then a second PCR, running roughly 7 to 12 cycles, was carried out with a sample-barcoded 5' primer and a J-beta primer mix. One entry per CDR3 protein results from TCRdb running MiXCR on the 5' RACE reads. The sample carries 500,000 to 650,000 distinct CDR3 sequences, about 27% recorded once. This same sample was also taken into another study, of T cells of mothers and their children.

The sequencing input was blood. Receptor source: a boy younger than 10 in good health.

This clonotype has a handful of counts. The chain uses TRBV24-1 and TRBJ2-5; D is ambiguous. Germline V gene lookup returns CDR1 KGHDR and CDR2 SFDVKD. The CDR3 runs to 13 residues. The V and J ends lost 3 bases and 5 bases respectively, with 9 bases between them. In nucleotides, the CDR3 is TGTGCCACCAGTGATCCCGGGCTGGAGACCCAGTACTTC. Protein: CATSDPGLETQYF.

This clonotype was detected only a few times. The chain couples TRBV5-1 to TRBJ2-5, with a possible D match to TRBD2 (6 bases). Germline V lookup: CDR1 SGHRS, CDR2 YFSETQ. V gave up 2 bases and J gave up 5 bases, with 16 bases separating them. The CDR3 is made up of 15 amino acids. Here the CDR3 reads CASSLRGTLRETQYF. CDR3 sequence (DNA): TGCGCCAGCAGCTTACGCGGGACCCTCCGGGAGACCCAGTACTTC.

V is TRBV6-1 and J is TRBJ2-7; D remains ambiguous. V lost 8 bases and J 3 bases, leaving 14 bases between the germline ends. Germline V CDR1 and CDR2: MNHNS, SASEGT. The CDR3 covers 13 residues. The CDR3 DNA reads as TGTGCCAGCGCCCCGAGTGGTTACTACGAGCAGTACTTC. Translated, it gives CASAPSGYYEQYF.

V gene TRBV4-1 combines with J gene TRBJ2-1; D not certain. This CDR3 region has 15 residues. In germline, CDR1 is MGHRA, CDR2 YSYEKL. Trimming pared 0 bases from V and 3 bases from J, leaving 9 bases between. The chain's CDR3 is CASSQERQSYNEQFF. The CDR3 DNA sequence: TGCGCCAGCAGCCAAGAGCGGCAGAGCTACAATGAGCAGTTCTTC.

The CDR3 sequence: CASSPRDGTDTQYF. CDR3 DNA sequence: TGTGCCAGCAGTCCTCGGGACGGCACAGATACGCAGTATTTT. This chain connects TRBV25-1 to TRBJ2-3; either TRBD1 or TRBD2 may supply D (5 bases each). The germline V and J ends were trimmed by 5 bases and 1 base, with 10 bases remaining between them. The CDR3 sequence is 14 residues long. Germline V lookup: CDR1 MGHDK, CDR2 SYGVNS.

A few counts support this clonotype. The chain recombines TRBV6-5 with TRBJ2-5; no reliable D call. Germline V gene sequence: CDR1 MNHEY, CDR2 SVGAGI. This CDR3 has 14 residues. V was trimmed by 5 bases and J by 0 bases, leaving 10 bases between them. CDR3 nucleotides: TGTGCCAGCAGTCCCGCCGGATACCAAGAGACCCAGTACTTC. Its translation is CASSPAGYQETQYF.

The V and J genes are TRBV7-9 and TRBJ1-1; D might be TRBD1 (5 bases). The CDR3 extends over 15 amino acids. Germline V gives CDR1 SEHNR, CDR2 FQNEAQ (reference sequence). Trimming stripped 2 bases from V and 4 bases from J, with 14 bases between. The CDR3 protein is CASSLSGGRGTEAFF. The DNA of the CDR3 is TGTGCCAGCAGCTTAAGTGGTGGAAGGGGCACTGAAGCTTTCTTT.

This clonotype was seen repeatedly, ten times or more. The chain combines TRBV29-1 with TRBJ2-5, with D perhaps matching TRBD1 (6 bases). With 5 bases removed from V and 2 bases from J, the gap between germline ends came to 12 bases. There are 13 residues in the CDR3. Per germline, CDR1 SQVTM and CDR2 ANQGSEA. This CDR3 is CSVYGQIQETQYF. In DNA, the CDR3 is TGCAGCGTTTACGGACAGATACAAGAGACCCAGTACTTC.

J is TRBJ2-5 and V is TRBV29-1; perhaps TRBD1 as D (5 bases). The end of the DNA aligns better with TRBJ2-1, so the J call may be wrong. This CDR3 contains 12 residues. Germline V gene sequence: CDR1 SQVTM, CDR2 ANQGSEA. This CDR3 reads CSGGEVGNEQFF. The CDR3 region has the DNA TGCAGCGGGGGCGAGGTAGGGAATGAGCAGTTCTTC.

This clonotype was seen a few times. The CDR3 bases are TGCAGTGCAGAAACTAGCGGGGGGTACAATGAGCAGTTCTTC. It encodes CSAETSGGYNEQFF. This chain links TRBV20-1 with TRBJ2-1, with 12 bases that match TRBD2. Germline CDR1 DFQATT, CDR2 SNEGSKA (reference sequence). The CDR3 sequence is 14 residues long. With 6 bases clipped from V and 4 bases from J, the junction kept 4 bases outside the gene matches.

This rearrangement joins TRBV7-9 to TRBJ2-7; 8 positions agree with TRBD2. Trimming at V came to 5 bases and at J to 7 bases, leaving 10 bases not matched to a gene. The CDR3 extends over 14 amino acids. The germline V gene encodes CDR1 SEHNR and CDR2 FQNEAQ (reference sequence). CDR3 sequence: CASSPGLDASEQYF. CDR3 nucleotide sequence: TGTGCCAGCAGCCCGGGACTAGATGCTAGTGAGCAGTACTTC. The entire variable domain, with the rest obtained from reference TRBV7-9 and TRBJ2-7, is as follows: DTGVSQNPRHKITKRGQNVTFRCDPISEHNRLYWYRQTLGQGPEFLTYFQNEAQLEKSRLLSDRFSAERPKGSFSTLEIQRTEQGDSAMYLCASSPGLDASEQYFGPGTRLTVT.

This clonotype appeared many times. This sequence joins TRBV12-3 or TRBV12-4 and TRBJ2-1; D remains unclear. Deletions cut 5 bases from V and 5 bases from J, with 13 bases between. This CDR3 has 14 residues. The CDR3 reads CASSAREGNNEQFF. As DNA, the CDR3 is TGTGCCAGCAGTGCACGAGAAGGCAACAATGAGCAGTTCTTC.

This clonotype turned up a few times. The chain recombines TRBV7-9 with TRBJ2-7, with D tentatively TRBD1 (7 bases). In germline, CDR1 is SEHNR, CDR2 FQNEAQ (reference sequence). The CDR3 totals 14 residues. V gave up 1 base and J gave up 7 bases, with 14 bases separating them. The CDR3 here is CASSLEEGAREQYF. The CDR3 bases are TGTGCCAGCAGCTTAGAGGAGGGGGCGAGGGAGCAGTACTTC.

The chain employs TRBV5-1 and TRBJ2-5; 9 positions agree with TRBD1. V lost 4 bases to trimming and J lost 5 bases; unmatched junction nucleotides: 6. This CDR3 contains 14 residues. Germline CDR1 SGHRS, CDR2 YFSETQ. The CDR3 region is CASSPGTGSETQYF. Here the CDR3 DNA reads TGCGCCAGCAGCCCCGGGACAGGGTCCGAGACCCAGTACTTC.

There are a few counts of this clonotype. This rearrangement joins TRBV10-3 to TRBJ2-2; D is uncertain. Germline CDR1 and CDR2: ENHRY and SYGVKD. With 4 bases removed from V and 1 base from J, the gap between germline ends came to 16 bases. CDR3 length: 17 amino acids. The CDR3 bases are TGTGCCATCAGTGGGATCGCCGCATTAGGGAACACCGGGGAGCTGTTTTTT. This encodes CAISGIAALGNTGELFF.

The chain combines TRBV29-1 with TRBJ2-3; D could derive from TRBD1 or TRBD2 (6 bases each). Trimming shortened V by 7 bases and J by 6 bases, and 17 bases separated the two germline ends. CDR1 and CDR2 from the germline V gene are SQVTM and ANQGSEA. The length of the CDR3 is 13 residues. CDR3 coding DNA: TGCAGCGCTATACCCGGGGGCGGGGATACGCAGTATTTT. As protein: CSAIPGGGDTQYF.

The chain has TRBV10-2 and TRBJ1-2; 9 nucleotides align to TRBD1. The V and J ends lost 6 bases and 5 bases, in that order; junction bases with no gene match: 16. The CDR3 consists of 17 residues. The V gene's germline CDR1 is WSHSY and CDR2 SAAADI. The CDR3 here is CASSNKLNRGLLYGYTF. The CDR3 DNA sequence: TGCGCCAGCAGCAATAAACTCAACAGGGGGCTTTTGTATGGCTACACCTTC.

The chain employs TRBV5-1 and TRBJ2-2, with D unclear. The ends were cut back, 5 bases at V and 0 bases at J, with 11 bases in the middle. The germline CDR1 and CDR2 sequences are SGHRS and YFSETQ. The CDR3 contains 15 residues. CDR3: CASRSEETNTGELFF. The CDR3 DNA sequence: TGCGCCAGCAGATCGGAAGAGACGAACACCGGGGAGCTGTTTTTT.

J is TRBJ2-5 and V is TRBV3-1; possibly TRBD1 or TRBD2 for D (7 bases each). This CDR3 has 14 residues. V was clipped by 6 bases and J by 2 bases, with 13 bases between them. Germline CDR1 LGHDT, CDR2 YNNKEL (reference sequence). The CDR3 nucleotides read TGTGCCAGCAGATGGCAGGGGGGGCAAGAGACCCAGTACTTC. It translates to CASRWQGGQETQYF.

This chain links TRBV4-2 with TRBJ1-2; D gene unclear. Germline V gene sequence: CDR1 LGHNA, CDR2 YNFKEQ. The length of the CDR3 is 14 residues. The V end lost 0 bases, the J end lost 7 bases, and 12 bases lay between the germline ends. The DNA for the CDR3 is TGTGCCAGCAGCCAAGACGGAGTTCGAGGTGGCTACACCTTC. The encoded protein is CASSQDGVRGGYTF.

The J gene is TRBJ2-5, the V gene TRBV7-9; D is unclear. The CDR3 runs to 13 residues. Between the trimmed V and J ends, which lost 5 bases and 7 bases, there was a span of 14 bases. Per the germline V gene, CDR1 is SEHNR and CDR2 is FQNEAQ (reference sequence). In DNA, the CDR3 is TGTGCCAGCAGCCTGTCTACCGAAGGGACCCAGTACTTC. Its translation is CASSLSTEGTQYF.

The table lists this clonotype with a few counts. CDR3 in amino acids: CASSLGSRLGVGGYTF. The DNA for the CDR3 is TGTGCCAGCAGTTTAGGTTCCCGATTGGGGGTCGGTGGCTACACCTTC. The chain is built from TRBV12-3 or TRBV12-4 and TRBJ1-2, with D perhaps matching TRBD1 (5 bases). The V and J ends lost 1 base and 7 bases respectively, with 19 bases between them. The CDR3 totals 16 residues.

The V call is TRBV12-3 or TRBV12-4, the J call TRBJ2-2; D possibly matches TRBD1 or TRBD2 (5 bases each). V lost 6 bases and J lost 7, with 18 bases in between. The CDR3 runs to 15 residues. The CDR3: CASSLAPGTGGELFF. DNA of the CDR3: TGTGCCAGCAGCCTCGCCCCGGGGACGGGCGGGGAGCTGTTTTTT.

In nucleotides, the CDR3 is TGTGCCAGCAGTTACAGCGGGGACAATGAGCAGTTCTTC. Its protein is CASSYSGDNEQFF. The chain is built from TRBV6-6 and TRBJ2-1, with TRBD2 matching over 7 bases. This CDR3 contains 13 residues. CDR1 and CDR2 (germline): MNHNY, SVGAGI (reference sequence). V lost 2 bases, J lost 5 bases, and 0 bases stayed unmatched.

This clonotype was seen more than once but under ten times. Here the CDR3 DNA reads TGCAGTGCCCTCCCGGGGGGGAGGCAATTCTTC. This codes for CSALPGGRQFF. J is TRBJ2-1 and V is TRBV20-1; 8 nucleotides match TRBD2. The CDR3 has 11 residues. After removal of 6 bases from V and 16 bases from J, the junction contained 11 bases not matched to a gene. Germline-derived CDR1 and CDR2 are DFQATT and SNEGSKA (reference sequence).

CDR3 sequence reads: CASSQRTGGTDTQYF. DNA of the CDR3: TGCGCCAGCAGCCAAAGGACAGGGGGCACAGATACGCAGTATTTT. V is TRBV4-3 and J is TRBJ2-3; 9 bases are a match to TRBD1. The CDR3 covers 15 residues. The germline CDR1 and CDR2 sequences are LGHNA and YSLEER. V gave up 2 bases and J gave up 1 base; unmatched junction bases: 1.

The chain couples TRBV10-3 to TRBJ2-4, with TRBD1 matching 11 bases. CDR3 length equals 15 residues. Germline V lookup: CDR1 ENHRY, CDR2 SYGVKD. V dropped 3 bases and J dropped 6; count of bases not matched to a gene: 4. CDR3 DNA: TGTGCCATCAGTGACCCCGGGACAGGGGGAAACATTCAGTACTTC. Its protein product is CAISDPGTGGNIQYF.

V and J are TRBV11-2 and TRBJ2-3, with D unresolved. This CDR3 is 12 amino acids long. Trimming removed 4 bases at V and 7 bases at J, with 9 bases between. CDR1 SGHAT and CDR2 FQNNGV come from the germline V gene. CDR3 amino acids: CASSSSRYTQYF. DNA of the CDR3: TGTGCCAGCAGCTCATCAAGGTATACGCAGTATTTT.

Of note for this clonotype: This may come from a read error, since a much larger clone is one base off. The gene calls are TRBV5-6 and TRBJ2-5; D remains ambiguous. The CDR3 loop spans 16 amino acids. The germline CDR1 and CDR2 sequences are SGHDT and YYEEEE. The V end was cut by 0 bases, the J end by 2 bases, with 14 bases between. The CDR3, as DNA: TGTGCCAGCAGCTTGGGGCCGCCAACAAGTCAAGAGACCCAGTACTTC. Amino acids: CASSLGPPTSQETQYF.

This clonotype appeared many times. The V call is TRBV4-3, the J call TRBJ1-5; TRBD1 agrees at 7 bases. V gave up 1 base and J gave up 5 bases; unmatched junction bases: 2. Germline V gene lookup returns CDR1 LGHNA and CDR2 YSLEER. This CDR3 is built from 14 residues. The DNA for the CDR3 is TGCGCCAGCAGCCAAGGCAGGGGGGATCAGCCCCAGCATTTT. Amino acids: CASSQGRGDQPQHF.